What follows are 15 T cell receptor beta chains derived from one specimen sequenced in a study of cytomegalovirus exposure and HLA in healthy donors. The PCR contained 60 Vbeta and 13 Jbeta primers. The table came from immunoSEQ multiplex PCR; TCRdb's copy has only in-frame clones and leaves some out. The sample records 110,000 or so clones, 70% to 80% being singletons. The sequencing input was PBMCs. The source is a woman between 25 and 40 years old in good health and CMV-seropositive.

This clone has a handful of counts. CDR3 in amino acids: CATSRDRLNEQFF. For the CDR3, the DNA is TGTGCCACCAGCAGAGACCGGTTGAATGAGCAGTTCTTC. The chain employs TRBV15 and TRBJ2-1; D remains ambiguous. Looked up from germline, CDR1 is LNHNV and CDR2 is YYDKDF (reference sequence). V lost 0 bases and J lost 7, with 7 bases in between. This CDR3 spans 13 amino acids.

This rearrangement joins TRBV15 to TRBJ2-7; maybe TRBD1 (6 bases). Trimming took 0 bases from V and 4 from J, leaving 16 bases between them. Per germline, CDR1 LNHNV and CDR2 YYDKDF (reference sequence). The CDR3 contains 16 residues. CDR3 nucleotides: TGTGCCACCAGCAGAGACAGGGGAATGGGCGGGTACGAGCAGTACTTC. Translated: CATSRDRGMGGYEQYF.

V and J are TRBV5-4 and TRBJ1-5, with unresolved D. V was cut by 4 bases and J by 10 bases, with 21 bases left in between. The CDR3 length is 15 residues. Germline values: CDR1 SGHNT, CDR2 YYREEE (reference sequence). The CDR3 reads CASSSDGRSGGPQHF. In DNA, the CDR3 is TGTGCCAGCAGCAGCGATGGGCGTAGCGGAGGACCCCAGCATTTT. The full variable domain, completed using reference TRBV5-4 and TRBJ1-5, is ETGVTQSPTHLIKTRGQQVTLRCSSQSGHNTVSWYQQALGQGPQFIFQYYREEENGRGNFPPRFSGLQFPNYSSELNVNALELDDSALYLCASSSDGRSGGPQHFGDGTRLSIL.

This clone has only a few counts. The rearrangement links TRBV11-2 to TRBJ1-2; D is unclear. This CDR3 region has 13 residues. With 1 base removed from V and 7 bases from J, the gap between germline ends came to 10 bases. Germline V gene lookup returns CDR1 SGHAT and CDR2 FQNNGV. CDR3 residues: CASSLAFTGGYTF. The CDR3 DNA follows: TGTGCCAGCAGCTTAGCGTTCACGGGTGGCTACACCTTC.

This rearrangement joins TRBV9 to TRBJ2-3, with D tentatively TRBD1 (6 bases). Germline V CDR1 and CDR2: SGDLS, YYNGEE. The CDR3 has 13 amino acids. Trimming took off 2 bases at V and 5 bases at J, with 9 bases between the two ends. The CDR3 sequence: CASSVRGVDTQYF. The CDR3 DNA reads TGTGCCAGCAGCGTCAGGGGTGTAGATACGCAGTATTTT. Full variable domain (rest looked up from reference TRBV9 and TRBJ2-3): DSGVTQTPKHLITATGQRVTLRCSPRSGDLSVYWYQQSLDQGLQFLIQYYNGEERAKGNILERFSAQQFPDLHSELNLSSLELGDSALYFCASSVRGVDTQYFGPGTRLTVL.

The genes are TRBV25-1 and TRBJ2-5; 7 positions match TRBD2. The CDR3 sequence is 15 residues long. V lost 4 bases to trimming and J lost 4 bases; unmatched junction nucleotides: 9. Germline loops: CDR1 MGHDK, CDR2 SYGVNS. This CDR3 reads CASSAGTPGGETQYF. The CDR3 region has the DNA TGTGCCAGCAGTGCCGGGACCCCGGGGGGAGAGACCCAGTACTTC.

The rearrangement uses TRBV5-4 and TRBJ2-2; TRBD1 aligns across 9 bases. V dropped 4 bases and J dropped 7; count of bases not matched to a gene: 8. Germline CDR1 and CDR2: SGHNT and YYREEE (reference sequence). This CDR3 region has 15 residues. CDR3 protein: CASSEGTGQNGELFF. The CDR3 region has the DNA TGTGCCAGCAGCGAGGGGACAGGGCAAAACGGGGAGCTGTTTTTT. Variable domain in full (rest from reference TRBV5-4 and TRBJ2-2): ETGVTQSPTHLIKTRGQQVTLRCSSQSGHNTVSWYQQALGQGPQFIFQYYREEENGRGNFPPRFSGLQFPNYSSELNVNALELDDSALYLCASSEGTGQNGELFFGEGSRLTVL.

The chain couples TRBV6-5 to TRBJ1-1, with 9 bases that match TRBD1. V lost 6 bases and J lost 5; bases outside the gene matches: 7. There are 14 residues in the CDR3. Germline values: CDR1 MNHEY, CDR2 SVGAGI. The CDR3 DNA is TGTGCCAGCAGCCCCGGGACAGGGCGGACTGAAGCTTTCTTT. This codes for CASSPGTGRTEAFF.

The rearrangement joins TRBV11-3 to TRBJ1-1, with unresolved D. There are 14 residues in the CDR3. Trimming took 3 bases from V and 1 from J, leaving 9 bases between them. Germline lookup yields CDR1 SGHNT and CDR2 YENEEA. The CDR3 DNA reads as TGTGCCAGCAGCTTTTCAACTTCGAACACTGAAGCTTTCTTT. Translation: CASSFSTSNTEAFF.

J is TRBJ1-1 and V is TRBV7-3; TRBD1 aligns across 10 bases. V was pared by 8 bases and J by 6 bases, with 6 bases of the junction left unmatched. This CDR3 has 13 amino acids. Germline CDR1 is SGHTA and CDR2 is FQGTGA. Here the CDR3 DNA reads TGTGCCAGCTCCCGGGACAGGGGCGCTGAAGCTTTCTTT. It encodes CASSRDRGAEAFF.

This clone was found a few times. The chain has TRBV5-6 and TRBJ1-4; 7 bases align to TRBD1. V was clipped by 0 bases and J by 8 bases; unmatched bases: 4. This CDR3 region has 14 residues. CDR1 SGHDT and CDR2 YYEEEE come from the germline V gene. The CDR3 protein is CASSLEAGGEKLFF. The CDR3 nucleotides are TGTGCCAGCAGCTTGGAGGCAGGGGGGGAAAAACTGTTTTTT.

This clone showed up just a few times. The chain joins TRBV7-9 to TRBJ1-4; 8 nucleotides match TRBD1. The CDR3 is 14 amino acids. Germline V lookup: CDR1 SEHNR, CDR2 FQNEAQ (reference sequence). The V gene end was trimmed by 4 bases and the J gene end by 10 bases; junction bases not matched to a gene: 8. The CDR3 nucleotides are TGTGCCAGCAGCTCGACGGACAGGGTAGGAAAACTGTTTTTT. It specifies CASSSTDRVGKLFF. Together with reference TRBV7-9 and TRBJ1-4, the CDR3 gives the full variable domain: DTGVSQNPRHKITKRGQNVTFRCDPISEHNRLYWYRQTLGQGPEFLTYFQNEAQLEKSRLLSDRFSAERPKGSFSTLEIQRTEQGDSAMYLCASSSTDRVGKLFFGSGTQLSVL.

The rearrangement uses TRBV7-9 and TRBJ1-2; tentatively, D is TRBD1 (6 bases). Germline V gene data show CDR1 as SEHNR and CDR2 as FQNEAQ (reference sequence). CDR3 size: 16 residues. Trimming stripped 5 bases from V and 6 bases from J, with 22 bases between. This CDR3 reads CASSHPSETGGDGYTF. CDR3 coding DNA: TGTGCCAGCAGCCATCCCTCAGAGACAGGAGGTGATGGCTACACCTTC.

The J gene is TRBJ1-3, the V gene TRBV29-1, with 9 positions matching TRBD1. Germline CDR1 and CDR2: SQVTM and ANQGSEA. The CDR3 consists of 14 residues. J was trimmed by 6 bases and V by 4 bases; bases with no gene match: 7. The CDR3 is CSVGTQGAENTIYF. In DNA, the CDR3 is TGCAGCGTTGGGACACAGGGGGCCGAAAACACCATATATTTT. Full variable domain (rest looked up from reference TRBV29-1 and TRBJ1-3): SAVISQKPSRDICQRGTSLTIQCQVDSQVTMMFWYRQQPGQSLTLIATANQGSEATYESGFVIDKFPISRPNLTFSTLTVSNMSPEDSSIYLCSVGTQGAENTIYFGEGSWLTVV.

The chain links TRBV5-1 to TRBJ2-3; D ambiguous. Trimming cost V 2 bases and J 2 bases, with 15 bases left between them. The CDR3 runs 16 residues. The germline V gene encodes CDR1 SGHRS and CDR2 YFSETQ. In nucleotides, the CDR3 is TGCGCCAGCAGCTTATGGAGCTCCGAGCCCACAGATACGCAGTATTTT. It is translated as CASSLWSSEPTDTQYF. Using reference TRBV5-1 and TRBJ2-3 for the parts outside the CDR3, the full variable domain is KAGVTQTPRYLIKTRGQQVTLSCSPISGHRSVSWYQQTPGQGLQFLFEYFSETQRNKGNFPGRFSGRQFSNSRSEMNVSTLELGDSALYLCASSLWSSEPTDTQYFGPGTRLTVL.